This T cell receptor beta chain was found in a study of tumour-infiltrating T cells in Burkitt lymphoma. Study details: Productive clonality predicted overall and progression-free survival. Whole-study results and caveats: Many Burkitt lymphoma patients shared several public clonotypes.

To note about this clone: The antigen is unknown.

Germline lookup yields CDR1 LGHNA and CDR2 YNFKEQ. The CDR3 totals 16 residues. V lost 5 bases and J lost 1; bases outside the gene matches: 7. The table came from immunoSEQ multiplex PCR; TCRdb's copy has only in-frame clones and leaves some out. Altogether more than 45,000 clones are present, around 31% being singletons, with the ten largest covering 2.5% to 3.5%. The receptor's source is a human donor with Burkitt lymphoma. Material for sequencing was tumor tissue. The chain recombines TRBV4-2 with TRBJ2-3; TRBD2 matches at 9 bases. Written as DNA, the CDR3 is TGTGCCAGCAGCTACGCAGCGGGGGGCCGCACAGATACGCAGTATTTT. Residues: CASSYAAGGRTDTQYF.